These 20 T cell receptor beta chains were sequenced from one sample in a study of T cell changes during pregnancy in multiple sclerosis. The method was immunoSEQ multiplex PCR; TCRdb's version includes in-frame clones alone and lacks a portion of them. The profile shows 30,000 to 35,000 clones, just over 90% of them singletons. This material consisted of CD8+ T cells from peripheral blood mononuclear cells, taken in the first trimester of pregnancy. The receptors shown here come from a female donor with multiple sclerosis, enrolled in a pregnancy study.

Only a few counts were recorded for this clone. The rearrangement uses TRBV27 and TRBJ2-5, with TRBD2 as a possible D gene (5 bases). Trimming cost V 2 bases and J 5 bases, with 36 bases left between them. Germline CDR1 and CDR2: MNHEY and SMNVEV (reference sequence). This CDR3 comprises 22 residues. The CDR3 region is CASSLGGRFGPRNSVGMETQYF. The CDR3 coding sequence is TGTGCCAGCAGTTTAGGAGGTCGTTTCGGACCTAGGAACTCCGTAGGGATGGAGACCCAGTACTTC.

The CDR3 DNA reads as TGTGCCAGCAGCCCACCAGGGGTAAGCACAGATACGCAGTATTTT. Translation: CASSPPGVSTDTQYF. The chain carries TRBV4-2 and TRBJ2-3, with D tentatively TRBD1 (6 bases). Germline assignment: CDR1 LGHNA and CDR2 YNFKEQ. The V end was cut by 4 bases, the J end by 0 bases, with 11 bases between. This CDR3 has 15 amino acids.

The rearrangement joins TRBV30 to TRBJ1-5, with D unresolved. The germline gives CDR1 GTSNPN, CDR2 SVGIG (reference sequence). CDR3 length equals 11 residues. The V end was cut by 3 bases, the J end by 7 bases, with 7 bases between. DNA for the CDR3: TGTGCCTGGAGAGGTAGCCAGCCCCAGCATTTT. Translated: CAWRGSQPQHF.

The V and J genes are TRBV6-1 and TRBJ2-1; 10 bases map to TRBD1. Germline-derived CDR1 and CDR2 are MNHNS and SASEGT. Trimming took 2 bases from V and 9 from J; bases not matched to a gene: 7. The length of the CDR3 is 15 residues. Here the CDR3 DNA reads TGTGCCAGCAGTGAATTTCGGGACAGGGGAGGTGAGCAGTTCTTC. Protein sequence: CASSEFRDRGGEQFF.

This chain links TRBV7-8 with TRBJ2-4, with TRBD2 identical over 7 bases. Germline lookup yields CDR1 SGHVS and CDR2 FQNEAQ. The CDR3 runs to 18 residues. The junction had 9 bases not matched to a gene; V was cut back by 1 base and J by 0 bases. The CDR3: CASSLVRRLAVAKNIQYF. The CDR3 DNA follows: TGTGCCAGCAGCTTAGTGCGGAGGCTAGCGGTAGCCAAAAACATTCAGTACTTC. Full variable domain (remainder filled in from reference TRBV7-8 and TRBJ2-4): GAGVSQSPRYKVAKRGQDVALRCDPISGHVSLFWYQQALGQGPEFLTYFQNEAQLDKSGLPSDRFFAERPEGSVSTLKIQRTQQEDSAVYLCASSLVRRLAVAKNIQYFGAGTRLSVL.

The CDR3 spells CAISGTGTYEQYF. CDR3 coding DNA: TGTGCCATCAGCGGGACAGGGACCTACGAGCAGTACTTC. The rearrangement uses TRBV10-3 and TRBJ2-7; 9 bases are shared with TRBD1. CDR1 is ENHRY, CDR2 SYGVKD, per germline. The junction had 2 bases not matched to a gene; V was cut back by 6 bases and J by 2 bases. The CDR3 is 13 residues long.

The chain carries TRBV29-1 and TRBJ2-5; 7 bases align to TRBD1. Germline CDR1 SQVTM, CDR2 ANQGSEA. V lost 1 base to trimming and J lost 9 bases; unmatched junction nucleotides: 11. This CDR3 has 14 residues. The DNA for the CDR3 is TGCAGCGTTGAAGGGGGACAGCTCACGGTAGCCCAGTACTTC. Translated, it gives CSVEGGQLTVAQYF.

V gene TRBV19 combines with J gene TRBJ2-1; D call uncertain. Between the trimmed V and J ends, which lost 6 bases and 0 bases, there was a span of 12 bases. CDR3 length equals 15 residues. Per germline, CDR1 LNHDA and CDR2 SQIVND (reference sequence). The CDR3 nucleotides are TGTGCCAGTAGGAAGTCCAGTGGCTCCTACAATGAGCAGTTCTTC. It translates to CASRKSSGSYNEQFF.

CDR3 region: CASSQDPSGSLDTGELFF. The CDR3 bases are TGCGCCAGCAGCCAAGATCCTAGCGGGAGTTTGGACACCGGGGAGCTGTTTTTT. The chain employs TRBV4-3 and TRBJ2-2; 10 bases map to TRBD2. The CDR3 spans 18 residues. Germline V CDR1 and CDR2: LGHNA, YSLEER. Germline trimming cut 0 bases from V and 3 bases from J; bases unmatched to any gene: 7.

The rearrangement joins TRBV19 to TRBJ2-7; 7 bases align to TRBD2. Germline assignment: CDR1 LNHDA and CDR2 SQIVND (reference sequence). CDR3 length: 15 amino acids. With V trimmed by 1 base and J by 6 bases, 9 bases remained unmatched. The CDR3 DNA is TGTGCCAGTAGTATAGCCTCACGGGGGGTAGGCGAGCAGTACTTC. Protein product: CASSIASRGVGEQYF.

The rearrangement links TRBV11-1 to TRBJ2-7; D gene ambiguous. CDR3 length equals 15 residues. Germline CDR1 reads SGHAT; CDR2 reads FQDESV (reference sequence). V was cut by 4 bases and J by 0 bases, with 13 bases left in between. The CDR3 sequence: CASSWYMASSYEQYF. CDR3 nucleotide sequence: TGTGCCAGCAGCTGGTACATGGCTAGCTCCTACGAGCAGTACTTC. The complete variable domain, with remaining parts taken from reference TRBV11-1 and TRBJ2-7, reads EAEVAQSPRYKITEKSQAVAFWCDPISGHATLYWYRQILGQGPELLVQFQDESVVDDSQLPKDRFSAERLKGVDSTLKIQPAELGDSAMYLCASSWYMASSYEQYFGPGTRLTVT.

The chain carries TRBV9 and TRBJ1-1; TRBD1 agrees at 7 bases. CDR1 is SGDLS and CDR2 is YYNGEE in the germline V gene. The CDR3 extends over 13 amino acids. J gave up 3 bases and V 1 base, and 0 bases lay outside the gene matches. CDR3 sequence reads: CASSVQGDTEAFF. The CDR3 DNA is TGTGCCAGCAGCGTACAGGGGGACACTGAAGCTTTCTTT.

The chain joins TRBV7-9 to TRBJ2-1; tentative D call: TRBD2 (6 bases). From germline, CDR1 is SEHNR and CDR2 FQNEAQ (reference sequence). Trimming took off 1 base at V and 6 bases at J, with 10 bases between the two ends. The CDR3 consists of 14 residues. Written as DNA, the CDR3 is TGTGCCAGCAGCTTAGTTGGGGGGATCAATGAGCAGTTCTTC. Its translation: CASSLVGGINEQFF. Looking up the rest from reference TRBV7-9 and TRBJ2-1 gives the full variable domain: DTGVSQNPRHKITKRGQNVTFRCDPISEHNRLYWYRQTLGQGPEFLTYFQNEAQLEKSRLLSDRFSAERPKGSFSTLEIQRTEQGDSAMYLCASSLVGGINEQFFGPGTRLTVL.

In its sample, this clone was seen a few times. The chain uses TRBV10-1 and TRBJ1-5; a weak D match, TRBD1 (5 bases). The ends were cut back, 8 bases at V and 4 bases at J, with 18 bases in the middle. There are 15 residues in the CDR3. Germline CDR1 is WNHNN and CDR2 is SYGVQD (reference sequence). As DNA, the CDR3 is TGCGCCAGCCGGTACCTGGGACTCTTTAATCAGCCCCAGCATTTT. Translated, it gives CASRYLGLFNQPQHF.

This clone was seen just once. V and J are TRBV7-9 and TRBJ2-1, with 7 bases fitting TRBD2. The junction had 14 bases not matched to a gene; V was cut back by 6 bases and J by 9 bases. Germline-derived CDR1 and CDR2 are SEHNR and FQNEAQ (reference sequence). The CDR3 sequence is 15 residues long. The DNA for the CDR3 is TGTGCCAGCAGAAATATTCGGGACTATCAGAGTGAGCAGTTCTTC. Residues: CASRNIRDYQSEQFF.

The chain uses TRBV5-1 and TRBJ1-3; D gene ambiguous. Germline V gene lookup returns CDR1 SGHRS and CDR2 YFSETQ. This CDR3 is built from 15 residues. V lost 4 bases and J lost 1, with 12 bases in between. The CDR3 here is CASSAGSDSGNTIYF. CDR3 bases: TGCGCCAGCAGCGCCGGGAGTGATTCTGGAAACACCATATATTTT.

The J gene is TRBJ2-5, the V gene TRBV5-6, with a possible D match to TRBD2 (7 bases). Germline CDR1 is SGHDT and CDR2 is YYEEEE. The V end was cut by 0 bases, the J end by 4 bases, with 16 bases between. The CDR3 runs 16 residues. The CDR3 protein is CASSLGGGAPGETQYF. CDR3 in DNA: TGTGCCAGCAGCTTGGGAGGGGGGGCGCCCGGAGAGACCCAGTACTTC.

The genes are TRBV7-9 and TRBJ2-2, with 10 bases aligning to TRBD2. The CDR3 runs 18 residues. The V gene end was trimmed by 2 bases and the J gene end by 1 base; junction bases not matched to a gene: 7. Germline V CDR1 and CDR2: SEHNR, FQNEAQ (reference sequence). The CDR3 region has the DNA TGTGCCAGCAGCTTAACACTAGCGGGACCACAGAACACCGGGGAGCTGTTTTTT. Protein sequence: CASSLTLAGPQNTGELFF.

The chain is built from TRBV27 and TRBJ2-7; possible D gene TRBD1, 6 bases. This CDR3 contains 14 residues. Germline CDR1 MNHEY, CDR2 SMNVEV (reference sequence). V gave up 5 bases and J gave up 4 bases, with 15 bases separating them. DNA of the CDR3: TGTGCCAGCAGTGCAGCAGGGACATTTTACGAGCAGTACTTC. Protein: CASSAAGTFYEQYF.

The V and J genes are TRBV9 and TRBJ2-1; 8 nucleotides align to TRBD2. CDR3 size: 14 residues. Germline CDR1 SGDLS, CDR2 YYNGEE. Losses at the gene ends were 5 bases for V and 6 bases for J; bases not matched to a gene: 7. CDR3 amino acids: CASSESGSGNEQFF. As DNA, the CDR3 is TGTGCCAGCAGTGAGAGCGGGAGCGGCAATGAGCAGTTCTTC.